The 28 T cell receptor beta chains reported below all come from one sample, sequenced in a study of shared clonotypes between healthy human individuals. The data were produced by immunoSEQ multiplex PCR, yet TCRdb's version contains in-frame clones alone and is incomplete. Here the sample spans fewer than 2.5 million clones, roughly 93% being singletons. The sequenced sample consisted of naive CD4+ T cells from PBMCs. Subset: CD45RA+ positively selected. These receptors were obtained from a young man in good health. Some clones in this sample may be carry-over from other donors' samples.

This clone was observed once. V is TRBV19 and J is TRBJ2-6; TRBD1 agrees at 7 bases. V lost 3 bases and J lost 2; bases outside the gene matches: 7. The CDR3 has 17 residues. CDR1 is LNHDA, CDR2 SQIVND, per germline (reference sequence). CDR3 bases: TGTGCCAGTAGTATGATACTAGGGGGCGCTGGGGCCAACGTCCTGACTTTC. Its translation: CASSMILGGAGANVLTF.

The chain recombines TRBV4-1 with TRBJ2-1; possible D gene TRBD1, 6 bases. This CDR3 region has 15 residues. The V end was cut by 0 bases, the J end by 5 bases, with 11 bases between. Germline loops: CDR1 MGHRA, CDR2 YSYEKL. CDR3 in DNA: TGCGCCAGCAGCCAAGATTTCGGACAGAACAATGAGCAGTTCTTC. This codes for CASSQDFGQNNEQFF.

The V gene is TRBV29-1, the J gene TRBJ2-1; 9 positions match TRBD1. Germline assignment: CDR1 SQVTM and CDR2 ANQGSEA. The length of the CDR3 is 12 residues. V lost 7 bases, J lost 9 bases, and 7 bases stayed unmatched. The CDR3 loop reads CSAHRGRGEQFF. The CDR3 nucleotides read TGCAGCGCCCACAGGGGGCGCGGTGAGCAGTTCTTC.

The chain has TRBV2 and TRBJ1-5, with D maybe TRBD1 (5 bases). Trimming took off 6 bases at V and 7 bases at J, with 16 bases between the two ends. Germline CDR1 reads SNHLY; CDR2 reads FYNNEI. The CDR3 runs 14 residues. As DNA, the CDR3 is TGTGCCAGCAGGGATACAGGTAGTGCCCAGCCCCAGCATTTT. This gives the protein CASRDTGSAQPQHF.

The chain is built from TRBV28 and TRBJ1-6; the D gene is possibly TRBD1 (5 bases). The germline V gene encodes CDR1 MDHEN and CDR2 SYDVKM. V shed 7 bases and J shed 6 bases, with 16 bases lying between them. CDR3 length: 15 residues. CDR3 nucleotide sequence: TGTGCCAGCACACCCGGGGGGAGTCCTAATTCACCCCTCCACTTT. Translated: CASTPGGSPNSPLHF.

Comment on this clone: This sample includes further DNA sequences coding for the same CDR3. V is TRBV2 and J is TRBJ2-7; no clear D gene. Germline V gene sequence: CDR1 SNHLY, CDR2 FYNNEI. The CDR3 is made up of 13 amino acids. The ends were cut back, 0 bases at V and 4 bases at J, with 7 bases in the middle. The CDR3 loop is CASSEALGYEQYF. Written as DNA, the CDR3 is TGTGCCAGCAGTGAAGCGCTTGGGTACGAGCAGTACTTC.

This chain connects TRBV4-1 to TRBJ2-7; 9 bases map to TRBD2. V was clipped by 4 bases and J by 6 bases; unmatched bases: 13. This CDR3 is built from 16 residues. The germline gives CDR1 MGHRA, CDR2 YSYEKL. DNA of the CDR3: TGCGCCAGCAGCCCCTACTGGGCGGGAGGGCCGTTCGAGCAGTACTTC. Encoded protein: CASSPYWAGGPFEQYF.

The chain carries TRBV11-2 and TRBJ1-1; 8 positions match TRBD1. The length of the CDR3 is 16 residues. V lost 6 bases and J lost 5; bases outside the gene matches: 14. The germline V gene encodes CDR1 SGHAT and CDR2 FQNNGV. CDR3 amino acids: CASRLVDRAISTEAFF. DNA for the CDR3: TGTGCCAGCAGACTCGTGGACAGGGCCATCAGTACTGAAGCTTTCTTT.

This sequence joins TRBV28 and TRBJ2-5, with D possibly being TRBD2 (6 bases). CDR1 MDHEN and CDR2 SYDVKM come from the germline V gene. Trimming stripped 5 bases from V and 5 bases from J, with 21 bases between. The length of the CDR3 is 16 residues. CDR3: CASSALLREFGETQYF. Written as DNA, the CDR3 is TGTGCCAGCAGTGCACTCCTCCGGGAGTTCGGCGAGACCCAGTACTTC.

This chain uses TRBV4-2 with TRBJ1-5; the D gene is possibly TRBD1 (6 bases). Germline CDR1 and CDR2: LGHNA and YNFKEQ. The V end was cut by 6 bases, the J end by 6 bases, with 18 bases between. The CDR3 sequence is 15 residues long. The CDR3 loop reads CASSLTGQRFQPQHF. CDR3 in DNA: TGTGCCAGCAGTCTTACCGGACAGAGGTTTCAGCCCCAGCATTTT.

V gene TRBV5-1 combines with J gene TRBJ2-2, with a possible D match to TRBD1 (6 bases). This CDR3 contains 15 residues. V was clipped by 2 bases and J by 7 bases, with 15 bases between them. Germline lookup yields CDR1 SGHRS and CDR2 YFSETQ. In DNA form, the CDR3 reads TGCGCCAGCAGCTTAACTACAGGGTTCGGCGGGGAGCTGTTTTTT. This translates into CASSLTTGFGGELFF.

The CDR3 protein is CASSLGRIQYEQYF. The CDR3 DNA reads TGCGCCAGCAGCTTGGGAAGGATTCAATACGAGCAGTACTTC. The chain combines TRBV5-1 with TRBJ2-7; D remains ambiguous. Germline assignment: CDR1 SGHRS and CDR2 YFSETQ. The V end lost 0 bases, the J end lost 4 bases, and 11 bases lay between the germline ends. The length of the CDR3 is 14 residues. Complete variable domain (other parts from reference TRBV5-1 and TRBJ2-7): KAGVTQTPRYLIKTRGQQVTLSCSPISGHRSVSWYQQTPGQGLQFLFEYFSETQRNKGNFPGRFSGRQFSNSRSEMNVSTLELGDSALYLCASSLGRIQYEQYFGPGTRLTVT.

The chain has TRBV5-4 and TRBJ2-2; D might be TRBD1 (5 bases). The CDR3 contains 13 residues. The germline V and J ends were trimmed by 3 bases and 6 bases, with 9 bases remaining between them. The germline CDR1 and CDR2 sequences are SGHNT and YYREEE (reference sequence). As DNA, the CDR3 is TGTGCCAGCAGCTCGGTAGGGGCCGGGGAGCTGTTTTTT. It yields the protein CASSSVGAGELFF.

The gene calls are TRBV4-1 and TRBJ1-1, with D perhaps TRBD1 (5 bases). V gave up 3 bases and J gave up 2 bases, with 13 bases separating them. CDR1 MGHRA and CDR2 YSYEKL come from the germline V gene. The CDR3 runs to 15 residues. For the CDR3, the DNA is TGCGCCAGCAGCCATGGCGCGGGACGAAACACTGAAGCTTTCTTT. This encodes CASSHGAGRNTEAFF.

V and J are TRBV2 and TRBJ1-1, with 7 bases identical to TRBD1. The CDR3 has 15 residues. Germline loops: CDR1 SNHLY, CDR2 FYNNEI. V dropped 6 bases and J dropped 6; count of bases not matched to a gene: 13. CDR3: CASRRQGDGSAEAFF. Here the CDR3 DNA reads TGTGCCAGCAGGAGACAGGGTGACGGAAGCGCTGAAGCTTTCTTT.

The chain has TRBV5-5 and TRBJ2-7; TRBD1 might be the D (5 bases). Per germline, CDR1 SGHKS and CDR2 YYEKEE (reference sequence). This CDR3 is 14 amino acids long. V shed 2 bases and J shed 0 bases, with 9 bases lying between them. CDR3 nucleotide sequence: TGTGCCAGCAGCTTTGAAGACAGCTCCTACGAGCAGTACTTC. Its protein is CASSFEDSSYEQYF. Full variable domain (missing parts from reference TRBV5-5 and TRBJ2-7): DAGVTQSPTHLIKTRGQQVTLRCSPISGHKSVSWYQQVLGQGPQFIFQYYEKEERGRGNFPDRFSARQFPNYSSELNVNALLLGDSALYLCASSFEDSSYEQYFGPGTRLTVT.

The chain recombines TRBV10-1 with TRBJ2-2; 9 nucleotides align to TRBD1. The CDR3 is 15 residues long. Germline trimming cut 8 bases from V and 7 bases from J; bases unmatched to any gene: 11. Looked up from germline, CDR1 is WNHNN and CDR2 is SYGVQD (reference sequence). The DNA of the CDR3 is TGCGCCAGCTCCCGGGACAGGGATAGGAACGGGGAGCTGTTTTTT. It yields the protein CASSRDRDRNGELFF.

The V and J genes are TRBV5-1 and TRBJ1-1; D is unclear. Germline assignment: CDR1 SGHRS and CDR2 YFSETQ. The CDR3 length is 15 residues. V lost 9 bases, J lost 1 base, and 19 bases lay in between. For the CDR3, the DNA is TGCGCCACCCGAGAAACAGAAAGTAGGAACACTGAAGCTTTCTTT. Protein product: CATRETESRNTEAFF.

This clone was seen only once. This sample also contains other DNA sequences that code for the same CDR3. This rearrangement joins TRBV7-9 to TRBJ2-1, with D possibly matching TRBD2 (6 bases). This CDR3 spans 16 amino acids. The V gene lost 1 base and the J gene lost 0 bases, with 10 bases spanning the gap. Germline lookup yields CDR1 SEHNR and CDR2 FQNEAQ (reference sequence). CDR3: CASSLGAGSSYNEQFF. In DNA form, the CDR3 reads TGTGCCAGCAGCTTAGGGGCGGGAAGCTCCTACAATGAGCAGTTCTTC.

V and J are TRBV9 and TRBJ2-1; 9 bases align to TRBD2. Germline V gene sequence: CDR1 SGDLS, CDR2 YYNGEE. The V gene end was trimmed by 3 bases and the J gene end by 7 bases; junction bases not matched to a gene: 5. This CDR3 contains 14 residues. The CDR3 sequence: CASSASGLANEQFF. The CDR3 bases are TGTGCCAGCAGCGCATCTGGACTAGCGAATGAGCAGTTCTTC.

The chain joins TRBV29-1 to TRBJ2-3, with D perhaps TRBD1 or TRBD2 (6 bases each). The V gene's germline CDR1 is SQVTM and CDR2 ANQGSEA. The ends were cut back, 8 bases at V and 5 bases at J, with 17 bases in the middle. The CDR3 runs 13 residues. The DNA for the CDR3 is TGCAGCTCCACAAGGGGGGCCGGAGATACGCAGTATTTT. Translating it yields CSSTRGAGDTQYF.

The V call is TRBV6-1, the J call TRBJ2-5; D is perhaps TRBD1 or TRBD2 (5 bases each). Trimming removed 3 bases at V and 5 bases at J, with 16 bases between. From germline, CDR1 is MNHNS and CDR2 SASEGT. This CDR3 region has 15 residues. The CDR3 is CASSEGPLIGETQYF. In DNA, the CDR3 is TGTGCCAGCAGTGAGGGACCCCTCATTGGCGAGACCCAGTACTTC.

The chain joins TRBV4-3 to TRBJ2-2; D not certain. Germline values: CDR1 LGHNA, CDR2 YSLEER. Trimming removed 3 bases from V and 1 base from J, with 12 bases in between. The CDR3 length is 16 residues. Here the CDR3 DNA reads TGCGCCAGCAGCCATGACCCAAGAAAGAACACCGGGGAGCTGTTTTTT. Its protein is CASSHDPRKNTGELFF.

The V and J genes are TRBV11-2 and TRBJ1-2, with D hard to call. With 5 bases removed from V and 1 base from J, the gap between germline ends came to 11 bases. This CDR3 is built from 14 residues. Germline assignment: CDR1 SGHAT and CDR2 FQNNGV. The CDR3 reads CASSIGPFNYGYTF. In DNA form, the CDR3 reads TGTGCCAGCAGCATTGGACCGTTTAACTATGGCTACACCTTC.

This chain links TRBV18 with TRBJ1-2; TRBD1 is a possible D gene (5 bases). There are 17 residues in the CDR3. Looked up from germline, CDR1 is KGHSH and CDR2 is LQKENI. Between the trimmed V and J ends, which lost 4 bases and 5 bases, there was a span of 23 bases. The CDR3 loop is CASSLGQTGLTPYGYTF. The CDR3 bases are TGTGCCAGCTCACTCGGACAAACAGGCCTAACCCCATATGGCTACACCTTC.

The CDR3 region is CASSEQGGFSYEQYF. The CDR3 nucleotides are TGTGCCAGCAGTGAACAGGGCGGGTTCTCCTACGAGCAGTACTTC. The chain combines TRBV6-1 with TRBJ2-7, with D perhaps assigned TRBD1 or TRBD2 (5 bases each). Germline CDR1 is MNHNS and CDR2 is SASEGT. Deletions cut 2 bases from V and 0 bases from J, with 11 bases between. The CDR3 totals 15 residues.

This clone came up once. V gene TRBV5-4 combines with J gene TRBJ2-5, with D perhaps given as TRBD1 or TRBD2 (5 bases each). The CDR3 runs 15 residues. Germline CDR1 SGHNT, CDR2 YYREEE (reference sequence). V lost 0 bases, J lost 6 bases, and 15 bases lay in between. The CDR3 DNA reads TGTGCCAGCAGCTTGGAGAGGGGCAGAGGAAAGACCCAGTACTTC. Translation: CASSLERGRGKTQYF.

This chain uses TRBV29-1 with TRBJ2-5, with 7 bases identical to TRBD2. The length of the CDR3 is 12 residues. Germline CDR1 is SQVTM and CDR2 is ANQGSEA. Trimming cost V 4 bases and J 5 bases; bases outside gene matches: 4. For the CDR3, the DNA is TGCAGCGTTGGTGGGAGGGATGAGACCCAGTACTTC. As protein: CSVGGRDETQYF.